This T cell receptor (beta chain) was retrieved from a study of immune evolution from preneoplasia to lung adenocarcinoma. Regarding the study as a whole: Normal lung had highest clonality; later lesions appeared denser, more diverse. Compared with EGFR-mutant or double wild-type lesions, KRAS-mutant nodules were more clonal. From normal lung to invasive adenocarcinoma, top clone frequencies appeared to decrease.

Using immunoSEQ multiplex PCR, the repertoire was profiled, and TCRdb retains in-frame clones only, with some absent. The table lists some 41,000 clones, roughly four fifths of them singletons. Note on this clone: Its antigen is undetermined.

Germline-derived CDR1 and CDR2 are LGHNA and YNFKEQ. V dropped 4 bases and J dropped 2 bases, with 21 bases sitting between them. CDR3 length: 18 amino acids. V is TRBV4-2 and J is TRBJ1-3; D might be TRBD1 (6 bases). The origin of this receptor is a person aged 55 to 75 with lung adenocarcinoma. The sequenced sample consisted of FFPE invasive lung adenocarcinoma tissue. The CDR3 nucleotides are TGTGCCAGCAGCCCCACTCCGGGACGGGGGCCCGCTGGAAACACCATATATTTT. Amino acids: CASSPTPGRGPAGNTIYF.